Listed below are T cell receptor beta chains from one sample, sequenced in a study of response to subunit inactivated influenza vaccine. From the RT-PCR reads, TCRdb called clonotypes with MiXCR, one entry per CDR3 protein. This table has about 570,000 distinct CDR3 sequences, around 11% appearing once. The sequencing used PBMCs from blood, collected on the day of vaccination. The origin of the receptors is a middle-aged man who received an inactivated influenza vaccine. The CDR3 runs from the conserved cysteine through the conserved F or W. A D gene is named only where the DNA matches it firmly. Not every row has a clone size; where given, it reads once, few, many or a size class.

d_call: TRBD2
v_call: TRBV12-3/TRBV12-4
j_call: TRBJ2-7
clone_size: many
cdr3_aa: CASSRTSGVYEQYF
cdr3_nt: TGTGCCAGCAGTAGGACTAGCGGGGTCTACGAGCAGTACTTC

d_call: TRBD2
v_call: TRBV12-3/TRBV12-4
j_call: TRBJ2-1
clone_size: NA
cdr3_aa: CASSPRSGGYNEQFF
cdr3_nt: TGTGCCAGCAGTCCCCGGAGCGGGGGATACAATGAGCAGTTCTTC

d_call: TRBD2
v_call: TRBV6-2/TRBV6-3
j_call: TRBJ2-7
clone_size: NA
cdr3_aa: CASSYDGGTIYEQYF
cdr3_nt: TGTGCCAGCAGTTACGACGGGGGGACCATCTACGAGCAGTACTTC

d_call: NA
v_call: TRBV7-2
j_call: TRBJ1-1
clone_size: many
cdr3_aa: CASRRPGVNTEAFF
cdr3_nt: TGTGCCAGCAGACGCCCGGGAGTGAACACTGAAGCTTTCTTT

d_call: TRBD1
v_call: TRBV7-2
j_call: TRBJ2-2
clone_size: few
cdr3_aa: CASSLSRQGATGELFF
cdr3_nt: TGTGCCAGCAGCTTATCGAGACAGGGGGCAACCGGGGAGCTGTTTTTT

d_call: NA
v_call: TRBV12-3/TRBV12-4
j_call: TRBJ2-2
clone_size: NA
cdr3_aa: CASSRLAGRIGELFF
cdr3_nt: TGTGCCAGCAGCCGGTTGGCGGGGCGTATCGGGGAGCTGTTTTTT

d_call: NA
v_call: TRBV6-1
j_call: TRBJ2-7
clone_size: NA
cdr3_aa: CASTALTSSEQYF
cdr3_nt: TGTGCCAGCACCGCCCTGACTAGTTCCGAGCAGTACTTC

d_call: NA
v_call: TRBV9
j_call: TRBJ2-3
clone_size: many
cdr3_aa: CASSPIRTDTQYF
cdr3_nt: TGTGCCAGCAGCCCTATCAGGACAGATACGCAGTATTTT

d_call: NA
v_call: TRBV12-3/TRBV12-4
j_call: TRBJ1-1
clone_size: many
cdr3_aa: CASSFNLNTEAFF
cdr3_nt: TGTGCCAGCAGTTTTAACCTGAACACTGAAGCTTTCTTT

d_call: TRBD2
v_call: TRBV15
j_call: TRBJ2-1
clone_size: NA
cdr3_aa: CATSPSVAGANNEQFF
cdr3_nt: TGTGCCACCAGCCCAAGCGTAGCGGGAGCTAATAATGAGCAGTTCTTC

d_call: NA
v_call: TRBV5-1
j_call: TRBJ2-7
clone_size: NA
cdr3_aa: CASSSTDGRGYEQYF
cdr3_nt: TGCGCCAGCAGCTCCACGGACGGAAGAGGCTACGAGCAGTACTTC

d_call: TRBD2
v_call: TRBV6-2/TRBV6-3
j_call: TRBJ2-1
clone_size: NA
cdr3_aa: CASSYLAGRSSYNEQFF
cdr3_nt: TGTGCCAGCAGTTACCTAGCGGGACGTAGCTCCTACAATGAGCAGTTCTTC

d_call: NA
v_call: TRBV12-3/TRBV12-4
j_call: TRBJ2-2
clone_size: NA
cdr3_aa: CASSLLYGRGGELFF
cdr3_nt: TGTGCCAGCAGTTTATTGTACGGCCGCGGCGGGGAGCTGTTTTTT

d_call: NA
v_call: TRBV7-9
j_call: TRBJ2-5
clone_size: few
cdr3_aa: CASSVSTKETQYF
cdr3_nt: TGTGCCAGCAGCGTATCTACGAAAGAGACCCAGTACTTC

d_call: TRBD1
v_call: TRBV10-3
j_call: TRBJ2-7
clone_size: NA
cdr3_aa: CAIRQGVASYEQYF
cdr3_nt: TGTGCCATACGACAGGGGGTGGCCTCCTACGAGCAGTACTTC

d_call: NA
v_call: TRBV28
j_call: TRBJ1-2
clone_size: many
cdr3_aa: CASSLVLNYGYTF
cdr3_nt: TGTGCCAGCAGTTTAGTGCTAAACTATGGCTACACCTTC

d_call: NA
v_call: TRBV20-1
j_call: TRBJ1-5
clone_size: many
cdr3_aa: CSARILGGRQPQHF
cdr3_nt: TGCAGTGCTAGAATACTGGGGGGAAGGCAGCCCCAGCATTTT

d_call: NA
v_call: TRBV6-2/TRBV6-3
j_call: TRBJ1-1
clone_size: few
cdr3_aa: CASSFGRRNTEAFF
cdr3_nt: TGTGCCAGCAGTTTTGGCAGGAGGAACACTGAAGCTTTCTTT

d_call: TRBD2
v_call: TRBV20-1
j_call: TRBJ2-5
clone_size: NA
cdr3_aa: CSAGLAGKETQYF
cdr3_nt: TGCAGTGCAGGACTAGCGGGGAAAGAGACCCAGTACTTC

d_call: NA
v_call: TRBV5-4
j_call: TRBJ2-3
clone_size: NA
cdr3_aa: CASSLGVFGLSSTDTQYF
cdr3_nt: TGTGCCAGCAGCTTGGGCGTCTTCGGGCTTTCTAGCACAGATACGCAGTATTTT

d_call: TRBD2
v_call: TRBV6-2/TRBV6-3
j_call: TRBJ2-7
clone_size: NA
cdr3_aa: CASTSRLAGAYEQYF
cdr3_nt: TGTGCCAGCACTTCTAGACTAGCGGGAGCCTACGAGCAGTACTTC

d_call: NA
v_call: TRBV20-1
j_call: TRBJ2-7
clone_size: many
cdr3_aa: CSARSRIYYEQYF
cdr3_nt: TGCAGTGCTAGGTCGAGAATCTACTACGAGCAGTACTTC

d_call: TRBD2
v_call: TRBV29-1
j_call: TRBJ2-2
clone_size: NA
cdr3_aa: CSSRGGAGELFF
cdr3_nt: TGCAGCTCCCGGGGGGGCGCCGGGGAGCTGTTTTTT

d_call: NA
v_call: TRBV7-3
j_call: TRBJ2-3
clone_size: few
cdr3_aa: CASSLNPHTDTQYF
cdr3_nt: TGTGCCAGCAGCTTAAACCCCCACACAGATACGCAGTATTTT

d_call: TRBD2
v_call: TRBV7-9
j_call: TRBJ2-3
clone_size: few
cdr3_aa: CASSLLTSGKVTDTQYF
cdr3_nt: TGTGCCAGCAGCTTGTTGACTAGCGGGAAAGTCACAGATACGCAGTATTTT

d_call: NA
v_call: TRBV12-3/TRBV12-4
j_call: TRBJ1-5
clone_size: many
cdr3_aa: CASSPTPRGAYQPQHF
cdr3_nt: TGTGCCAGCAGTCCTACCCCGCGGGGGGCATATCAGCCCCAGCATTTT

d_call: NA
v_call: TRBV3-1
j_call: TRBJ2-3
clone_size: few
cdr3_aa: CASSQGGRGDTQYF
cdr3_nt: TGTGCCAGCAGCCAAGGGGGACGGGGAGATACGCAGTATTTT

d_call: NA
v_call: TRBV28
j_call: TRBJ2-1
clone_size: few
cdr3_aa: CASIAIDEQFF
cdr3_nt: TGTGCCAGCATAGCGATTGATGAGCAGTTCTTC

d_call: NA
v_call: TRBV15
j_call: TRBJ1-5
clone_size: few
cdr3_aa: CATSAVSNQPQHF
cdr3_nt: TGTGCCACCAGCGCCGTCTCCAATCAGCCCCAGCATTTT

d_call: NA
v_call: TRBV5-6
j_call: TRBJ2-1
clone_size: NA
cdr3_aa: CASSPRSVLTGYLFF
cdr3_nt: TGTGCCAGCAGCCCACGATCCGTCTTGACTGGGTATCTGTTCTTC

d_call: NA
v_call: TRBV4-3
j_call: TRBJ2-2
clone_size: many
cdr3_aa: CASSQDKGDWTTNTGELFF
cdr3_nt: TGCGCCAGCAGCCAAGATAAGGGGGACTGGACTACGAACACCGGGGAGCTGTTTTTT

d_call: TRBD2
v_call: TRBV10-3
j_call: TRBJ2-1
clone_size: many
cdr3_aa: CATEPGHRTSGSLSEQFF
cdr3_nt: TGTGCCACCGAACCGGGACACCGGACTAGCGGGAGTTTAAGTGAGCAGTTCTTC

d_call: TRBD2
v_call: TRBV7-2
j_call: TRBJ2-1
clone_size: NA
cdr3_aa: CASSLAGPSGANEQFF
cdr3_nt: TGTGCCAGCAGCTTAGCCGGGCCTAGCGGGGCGAATGAGCAGTTCTTC

d_call: TRBD2
v_call: TRBV28
j_call: TRBJ2-4
clone_size: NA
cdr3_aa: CASSSLAGGSKNIQYF
cdr3_nt: TGTGCCAGCAGTTCCCTAGCGGGAGGCTCAAAAAACATTCAGTACTTC

d_call: TRBD2
v_call: TRBV7-2
j_call: TRBJ2-1
clone_size: NA
cdr3_aa: CASSFLSTSGRNNEQFF
cdr3_nt: TGTGCCAGCAGCTTTCTCTCGACTAGCGGGAGGAACAATGAGCAGTTCTTC

d_call: TRBD2
v_call: TRBV6-1
j_call: TRBJ2-1
clone_size: NA
cdr3_aa: CASRNLAGGPNEQFF
cdr3_nt: TGTGCCAGCAGGAATTTAGCGGGAGGGCCTAATGAGCAGTTCTTC

d_call: TRBD2
v_call: TRBV7-2
j_call: TRBJ2-3
clone_size: few
cdr3_aa: CASSATSGGARDTQYF
cdr3_nt: TGTGCCAGCAGCGCGACTAGCGGGGGGGCGAGAGATACGCAGTATTTT

d_call: TRBD1
v_call: TRBV7-2
j_call: TRBJ2-5
clone_size: NA
cdr3_aa: CASSAQGAGKTQYF
cdr3_nt: TGTGCCAGCAGCGCCCAGGGGGCTGGGAAGACCCAGTACTTC